These 9 T cell receptor beta chains originate from one sample sequenced in a study of regulatory T cells in long-lasting Graves disease. The authors built TCR beta libraries using iRepertoire HTBI primers and Arm-PCR of CDR3 regions. TCRdb itself ran the multiplex PCR reads through MiXCR, one entry per CDR3 protein. The data show some 500,000 distinct CDR3 sequences, approximately 13% seen once. Specified time point: newly diagnosed GD, antithyroid drugs for less than 3 months. From RNA extracted from PBMCs, the TCR library was made. These data also formed part of another study, on T cells in Graves' hyperthyroidism and ophthalmopathy.

Source: peripheral blood mononuclear cells (PBMCs), taken at new diagnosis, from a patient treated with antithyroid drugs. Source of these receptors: a man aged 25 to 45 with Graves disease.

This clonotype has a handful of counts. The chain carries TRBV19 and TRBJ1-2; 7 bases agree with TRBD1. The CDR3 contains 12 residues. Germline-derived CDR1 and CDR2 are LNHDA and SQIVND (reference sequence). J was trimmed by 6 bases and V by 8 bases; bases with no gene match: 6. Here the CDR3 DNA reads TGTGCCAGTCAGGACAGGTCTCATGGCTACACCTTC. The encoded protein is CASQDRSHGYTF.

This clonotype was detected only once. The chain couples TRBV5-1 to TRBJ1-4; tentative D call: TRBD1 (5 bases). Germline values: CDR1 SGHRS, CDR2 YFSETQ. This CDR3 is 14 amino acids long. V was trimmed by 6 bases and J by 0 bases, leaving 9 bases between them. The CDR3 sequence is CASKGTATNEKLFF. In DNA, the CDR3 is TGCGCCAGCAAAGGGACTGCAACTAATGAAAAACTGTTTTTT.

This clonotype was seen just once. This is likely an artifact of a read error, given a far larger clone one base away. This chain links TRBV7-9 with TRBJ2-7, with D tentatively TRBD2 (5 bases). V lost 10 bases and J lost 7, with 8 bases in between. CDR1 is SEHNR, CDR2 FQNEAQ, per germline (reference sequence). The CDR3 is 9 residues long. The CDR3 nucleotides are TGTGCCACCCGGGATGAGCAGTACTTC. It codes for CATRDEQYF.

This clonotype was found many times. This chain uses TRBV11-2 with TRBJ2-1, with 9 bases matching TRBD2. Losses at the gene ends were 3 bases for V and 9 bases for J; bases not matched to a gene: 3. CDR3 size: 13 residues. CDR1 and CDR2 (germline): SGHAT, FQNNGV. CDR3 sequence reads: CASSFWTSAEQFF. CDR3 DNA: TGTGCCAGCAGCTTTTGGACTAGCGCTGAGCAGTTCTTC.

The rearrangement links TRBV2 to TRBJ1-5; TRBD1 matches at 9 bases. The CDR3 loop spans 15 amino acids. Trimming removed 4 bases from V and 5 bases from J; junction bases left unmatched: 6. CDR1 and CDR2 (germline): SNHLY, FYNNEI. The CDR3 loop is CASSVLGTGYQPQHF. CDR3 DNA: TGTGCCAGCAGTGTACTAGGGACAGGGTATCAGCCCCAGCATTTT.

This clonotype was counted at least ten times. CDR3 in DNA: TGTGCCAGCAGCTTATCGGGGGAAGAGGGGACCTACGAGCAGTACTTC. Translated, it gives CASSLSGEEGTYEQYF. This chain connects TRBV7-2 to TRBJ2-7; TRBD2 is a possible D gene (6 bases). V was shortened by 2 bases and J by 2 bases, with 16 bases between the two germline ends. Germline-derived CDR1 and CDR2 are SGHTA and FQGNSA. The CDR3 is 16 residues long.

The chain recombines TRBV12-5 with TRBJ2-4; D remains ambiguous. This CDR3 has 11 amino acids. Germline CDR1 LGHNT, CDR2 FRNRAP. V was shortened by 7 bases and J by 7 bases, with 8 bases between the two germline ends. The CDR3 DNA sequence: TGTGCTAGTGCCCAATCCAACATTCAGTACTTC. This codes for CASAQSNIQYF.

This clonotype was observed many times. The chain combines TRBV19 with TRBJ2-2; D perhaps matches TRBD1 (5 bases). With 7 bases removed from V and 1 base from J, the gap between germline ends came to 13 bases. The CDR3 length is 15 residues. The germline CDR1 and CDR2 sequences are LNHDA and SQIVND (reference sequence). Written as DNA, the CDR3 is TGTGCCAGTATCCGGGCAGGGATGAACACCGGGGAGCTGTTTTTT. This sequence encodes CASIRAGMNTGELFF.

Notes on this clonotype: A much larger clone differs by one base, so this may be a read error. The chain carries TRBV20-1 and TRBJ2-6; D unresolved. The CDR3 has 12 residues. Trimming removed 4 bases from V and 4 bases from J, with 5 bases in between. Germline CDR1 reads DFQATT; CDR2 reads SNEGSKA (reference sequence). CDR3 region: CSATGGANVLTF. The CDR3 region has the DNA TGCAGTGCTACCGGCGGGGCCAACGTCCTGACTTTC.